Below are 15 T cell receptor beta chains sequenced from a single sample in a study of shared clonotypes between healthy human individuals (dated by TCRdb to about 2020). The library was produced with the immunoSEQ multiplex PCR assay. What TCRdb holds here is the immuneACCESS table cut down to in-frame rearrangements. Part of the clones is not present; checked against another copy, under half of the missing clones reflect an unresolved V gene, and the others are unexplained. The sample records around 2.1 million clones, under 97% of which are singletons. The ten top clones hold roughly 0.13% of the sample. The sequenced sample was naive CD4+ T cells sorted from blood. In the paper's terms, the cell subset or site label means: CD45RA+ positively selected. The receptors stem from a man between 18 and 29 years old in good health.

The J gene is TRBJ1-4, the V gene TRBV14; 9 bases are a match to TRBD1. The trim removed 2 bases at V and 8 bases at J, leaving 6 bases unmatched. This CDR3 comprises 15 residues. Germline CDR1 reads SGHDN; CDR2 reads FVKESK. CDR3 in DNA: TGTGCCAGCAGCCAACAAGGACAGGGGAGCGAAAAACTGTTTTTT. It specifies CASSQQGQGSEKLFF.

This sequence joins TRBV11-3 and TRBJ2-2, with 11 bases lining up with TRBD1. CDR1 and CDR2 from the germline V gene are SGHNT and YENEEA. After removal of 6 bases from V and 7 bases from J, the junction contained 4 bases not matched to a gene. The CDR3 consists of 14 residues. The CDR3 bases are TGTGCCAGCAGGTCCGGGACAGGGGGCGGGGAGCTGTTTTTT. Its protein product is CASRSGTGGGELFF.

This clone showed up just a few times. Other DNA sequences in this sample translate to the same CDR3. This chain joins TRBV5-1 and TRBJ1-2; weak D call: TRBD1 (6 bases). The CDR3 covers 12 residues. Trimming removed 0 bases at V and 6 bases at J, with 6 bases between. Germline V gene data show CDR1 as SGHRS and CDR2 as YFSETQ. This chain's CDR3 is CASSLEGDGYTF. Here the CDR3 DNA reads TGCGCCAGCAGCTTGGAGGGGGATGGCTACACCTTC.

This clone appeared a single time. The chain employs TRBV2 and TRBJ1-1, with D maybe TRBD1 (5 bases). Per germline, CDR1 SNHLY and CDR2 FYNNEI. Trimming took off 9 bases at V and 4 bases at J, with 21 bases between the two ends. This CDR3 spans 15 amino acids. The DNA of the CDR3 is TGTGCCAGGAGAGGGTCAGGGACTGAGGGCACTGAAGCTTTCTTT. Its protein is CARRGSGTEGTEAFF.

CDR3 loop: CAISGQGTNEKLFF. CDR3 nucleotides: TGTGCCATCAGTGGACAGGGGACTAATGAAAAACTGTTTTTT. This rearrangement joins TRBV10-3 to TRBJ1-4, with 8 bases lining up with TRBD1. CDR1 ENHRY and CDR2 SYGVKD come from the germline V gene. The J segment lost 2 bases and the V segment lost 4 bases, leaving 0 bases of the junction unmatched. The CDR3 sequence is 14 residues long.

J is TRBJ2-5 and V is TRBV9; 9 bases are shared with TRBD1. The CDR3 runs to 15 residues. After removal of 3 bases from V and 5 bases from J, the junction contained 8 bases not matched to a gene. Per germline, CDR1 SGDLS and CDR2 YYNGEE. CDR3 amino acids: CASSALHRGLETQYF. The CDR3 DNA reads TGTGCCAGCAGCGCCCTCCACAGGGGGCTGGAGACCCAGTACTTC.

The V and J genes are TRBV27 and TRBJ2-7, with 7 bases fitting TRBD1. V dropped 6 bases and J dropped 3; count of bases not matched to a gene: 5. The germline V gene encodes CDR1 MNHEY and CDR2 SMNVEV (reference sequence). The CDR3 length is 13 residues. CDR3: CASSINRGYEQYF. The CDR3 nucleotides are TGTGCCAGCAGCATCAACAGGGGCTACGAGCAGTACTTC.

This chain links TRBV7-2 with TRBJ2-3; D is possibly TRBD1 (5 bases). CDR1 and CDR2 from the germline V gene are SGHTA and FQGNSA. This CDR3 has 17 residues. V was clipped by 1 base and J by 0 bases, with 14 bases between them. The CDR3 reads CASSLEGQLTSTDTQYF. The CDR3 bases are TGTGCCAGCAGCTTAGAAGGACAACTCACTAGCACAGATACGCAGTATTTT.

The J gene is TRBJ1-2, the V gene TRBV7-2, with 7 bases fitting TRBD1. With V trimmed by 0 bases and J by 8 bases, 3 bases remained unmatched. There are 13 residues in the CDR3. Germline assignment: CDR1 SGHTA and CDR2 FQGNSA. CDR3 in DNA: TGTGCCAGCAGCTTAGCGAGACAGGGAGGCTACACCTTC. The encoded protein is CASSLARQGGYTF.

J is TRBJ2-7 and V is TRBV5-1, with TRBD2 matching 9 bases. V lost 7 bases and J lost 7; bases outside the gene matches: 9. The CDR3 consists of 13 residues. Germline V gene data show CDR1 as SGHRS and CDR2 as YFSETQ. The CDR3 nucleotides read TGCGCCAGCTACTGGCGGGAGGGTGGGGAGCAGTACTTC. The encoded protein is CASYWREGGEQYF.

A remark on this clone: This specimen includes other DNA sequences encoding the same CDR3. The chain has TRBV14 and TRBJ2-5, with unresolved D. The CDR3 is made up of 12 amino acids. The germline CDR1 and CDR2 sequences are SGHDN and FVKESK. Trimming pared 1 base from V and 2 bases from J, leaving 2 bases between. The CDR3 bases are TGTGCCAGCAGCCAAGTACAAGAGACCCAGTACTTC. Encoded protein: CASSQVQETQYF.

This clone has only a few counts. The chain couples TRBV9 to TRBJ1-3; D not certain. From germline, CDR1 is SGDLS and CDR2 YYNGEE. The length of the CDR3 is 13 residues. V gave up 0 bases and J gave up 4 bases, with 5 bases separating them. The CDR3 bases are TGTGCCAGCAGCGTAGTTCCAGGAAACACCATATATTTT. Its translation: CASSVVPGNTIYF.

This chain links TRBV10-1 with TRBJ2-7; weak D call: TRBD2 (7 bases). V lost 10 bases and J 7 bases, leaving 20 bases between the germline ends. Germline V gives CDR1 WNHNN, CDR2 SYGVQD (reference sequence). CDR3 length: 13 amino acids. The CDR3, as DNA: TGCGCCAACAGCCGGGCGGGGGCGCGGGAGCAGTACTTC. Residues: CANSRAGAREQYF.

The chain couples TRBV6-5 to TRBJ2-7; unclear D gene. Germline-derived CDR1 and CDR2 are MNHEY and SVGAGI. The CDR3 has 12 residues. The germline V and J ends were trimmed by 6 bases and 4 bases, with 10 bases remaining between them. The CDR3 DNA reads as TGTGCCAGCAGAAATGACCGTTACGAGCAGTACTTC. This translates into CASRNDRYEQYF.

This chain connects TRBV6-1 to TRBJ2-1; 7 bases are shared with TRBD2. This CDR3 has 15 amino acids. Per the germline V gene, CDR1 is MNHNS and CDR2 is SASEGT. Trimming at V came to 4 bases and at J to 5 bases, leaving 8 bases not matched to a gene. This CDR3 is CASSGAGLGDNEQFF. The CDR3 nucleotides are TGTGCCAGCAGTGGAGCAGGACTAGGCGACAATGAGCAGTTCTTC.